This TCR beta chain derives from a study of blood T cell repertoires in COVID-19. Looking at the study overall: The analysed material was cDNA or gDNA that came from T cells, B-cell-depleted T cells, or PBMCs.

In the study's own analysis: Amplification from reference gene primers served as the basis for estimated nucleated cell counts. Here immunoSEQ multiplex PCR was the method, and the copy in TCRdb shows in-frame clones only, minus some. Clonal size and the V and J genes are those of that table, whereas D and trimming came from the DNA. Of about 70,000 clones in the sample, more than 75% were seen once. This clone was recorded once. With 4 bases clipped from V and 0 bases from J, the junction kept 9 bases outside the gene matches. Germline V gene lookup returns CDR1 SGHRS and CDR2 YFSETQ. The CDR3 is 17 residues long.

This clonotype was obtained from a human donor in a cohort sampled during active COVID-19. Specimen: peripheral blood. The V and J genes are TRBV5-1 and TRBJ1-3; 8 bases fit TRBD1. Here the CDR3 reads CASSLSRTGSSGNTIYF. As DNA, the CDR3 is TGCGCCAGCAGCCTGAGCCGGACAGGGAGCTCTGGAAACACCATATATTTT.